This T cell receptor beta chain was found in a study of OX40 agonist ivuxolimab in advanced cancers. Study-level information: Dosing consisted of intravenous ivuxolimab at 0.01 to 10 mg/kg every 2 weeks. The study, taken as a whole, reports: Certain nonresponding patients likewise had low normalized T-cell clonal expansion.

Worth noting for this clone: Its specificity is unknown.

Germline CDR1 reads LNHDA; CDR2 reads SQIVND (reference sequence). V was pared by 1 base and J by 9 bases, with 10 bases between. This CDR3 has 13 amino acids. Libraries were prepared by immunoSEQ multiplex PCR; TCRdb keeps only in-frame clonotypes and omits some of them. The data hold some 90,000 clones, with around 90% observed a single time. V usage is TRBV19 and J usage is TRBJ2-1; D is undetermined. Source: CD4+ or CD8+ T cells sorted from blood, taken in a trial of the OX40 agonist ivuxolimab. The receptor was derived from an adult with an advanced solid tumor such as melanoma, head and neck, liver or kidney cancer. CDR3 sequence: CASSIGSRLEQFF. CDR3 bases: TGTGCCAGTAGTATAGGTTCTAGGCTTGAGCAGTTCTTC.